This T cell receptor (beta chain) was captured in a study of T cell responses to AZD1222 COVID-19 vaccine. This CDR3 has 14 residues. V lost 3 bases and J 2 bases, leaving 8 bases between the germline ends. The germline V gene encodes CDR1 SEHNR and CDR2 FQNEAQ (reference sequence). This table comes from immunoSEQ multiplex PCR, and its TCRdb copy is limited to in-frame clones, with some not included. Seen here are some 120,000 clones, approximately 82% observed once, and the top ten hold about 25%. The chain is built from TRBV7-9 and TRBJ1-3; no clear D gene. This sequence was found in an adult who received the AZD1222 COVID-19 vaccine. This specimen was peripheral blood, taken 28 days after the second AZD1222 dose. The CDR3 spells CASSLGSAGNTIYF. For the CDR3, the DNA is TGTGCCAGCAGCTTGGGTTCTGCTGGAAACACCATATATTTT. Together with reference TRBV7-9 and TRBJ1-3, the CDR3 gives the full variable domain: DTGVSQNPRHKITKRGQNVTFRCDPISEHNRLYWYRQTLGQGPEFLTYFQNEAQLEKSRLLSDRFSAERPKGSFSTLEIQRTEQGDSAMYLCASSLGSAGNTIYFGEGSWLTVV.